Included here is one T cell receptor (beta chain) sequence, with context. V lost 0 bases, J lost 4 bases, and 12 bases lay in between. CDR3 length: 15 residues. Looked up from germline, CDR1 is SGDLS and CDR2 is YYNGEE. Template switching with 5'RACE generated the TCR cDNA and added a universal primer site and UMIs. A single record per CDR3 protein comes from TCRdb applying MiXCR to the 5' RACE reads. The sample includes some 320,000 distinct CDR3 sequences, 8.7% of them seen just once. The data derive from a study of T cells after yellow fever vaccination. This receptor was taken from a man younger than 30 who received the YFV17D yellow fever vaccine. The chain couples TRBV9 to TRBJ2-3, with D possibly matching TRBD1 (5 bases). Sequencing used CD4+ T cells sorted from PBMCs, obtained 5 days after the yellow fever booster vaccination. DNA for the CDR3: TGTGCCAGCAGCGTAGACTACTCCAGGGCAGATACGCAGTATTTT. This gives the protein CASSVDYSRADTQYF.